The sequence of this T cell receptor (beta chain) was determined in a study of cytomegalovirus exposure and HLA in healthy donors. Researchers ran the PCR with 60 Vbeta and 13 Jbeta primers. TCRdb's table, derived via immunoSEQ multiplex PCR, lists solely in-frame clones and lacks some. The top ten hold 1% to 1.5% of the sample, which has some 190,000 clones, roughly 10% seen once. Study-level points and caveats: Most sequenced TCRs were rare (though some public TCRs occurred in many donors). Serostatus for CMV was the only available immune exposure information. Researchers catalogued 164 TCR beta chains as cytomegalovirus-associated.

About this clone itself: Its antigen is undetermined.

V lost 7 bases, J lost 5 bases, and 2 bases stayed unmatched. Germline loops: CDR1 LNHDA, CDR2 SQIVND (reference sequence). The CDR3 is 14 amino acids. The chain carries TRBV19 and TRBJ2-1, with 13 bases aligning to TRBD2. This clonotype was obtained from a woman aged 25-40 years in good health and CMV-seropositive. The material sequenced was PBMCs. DNA for the CDR3: TGTGCCAGTACCGGACTAGCGGGAGACAATGAGCAGTTCTTC. Its protein is CASTGLAGDNEQFF. Combining the CDR3 with reference TRBV19 and TRBJ2-1 gives the whole variable domain DGGITQSPKYLFRKEGQNVTLSCEQNLNHDAMYWYRQDPGQGLRLIYYSQIVNDFQKGDIAEGYSVSREKKESFPLTVTSAQKNPTAFYLCASTGLAGDNEQFFGPGTRLTVL.